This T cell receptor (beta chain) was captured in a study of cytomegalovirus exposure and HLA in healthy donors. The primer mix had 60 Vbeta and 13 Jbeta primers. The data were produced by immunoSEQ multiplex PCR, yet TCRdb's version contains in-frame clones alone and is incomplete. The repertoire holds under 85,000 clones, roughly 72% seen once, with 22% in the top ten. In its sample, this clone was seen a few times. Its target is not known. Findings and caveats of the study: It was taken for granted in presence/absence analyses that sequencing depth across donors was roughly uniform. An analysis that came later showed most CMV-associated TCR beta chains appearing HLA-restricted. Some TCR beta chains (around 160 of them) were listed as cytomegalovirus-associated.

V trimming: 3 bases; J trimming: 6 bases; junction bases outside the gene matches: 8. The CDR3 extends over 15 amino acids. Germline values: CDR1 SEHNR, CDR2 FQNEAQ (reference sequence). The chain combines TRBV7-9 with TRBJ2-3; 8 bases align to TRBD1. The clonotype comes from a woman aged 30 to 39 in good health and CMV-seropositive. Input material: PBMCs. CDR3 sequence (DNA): TGTGCCAGCAGCTTCCCGGACAGGGCGTTGGATACGCAGTATTTT. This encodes CASSFPDRALDTQYF.